This record concerns one T cell receptor beta chain sequence. Antigen specificity is unknown. Incorporated into the TCR beta cDNA libraries were unique molecular identifiers, which served to reduce PCR and sequencing biases. T cells, roughly 1 to 10 million of them, yielded about half a million cDNA molecules. TCRdb recomputed calls from the PCR reads with MiXCR, one row per CDR3 protein. The sample lists 350,000 to 450,000 distinct CDR3 sequences; roughly 38% were seen once. This record belongs to a study of post-analysis software for immune sequencing data. For the study at large: Recorded disease courses covered relapsing-remitting, secondary progressive and progressive-relapsing multiple sclerosis. Some patients had no subtype annotation.

Study findings and constraints: A handful of TRBV segments were significantly more frequent in patients than in controls. TRBV5-6, TRBV5-1 and TRBV20-1 were among these segments.

Germline V CDR1 and CDR2: SGHRS, YFSETQ. The CDR3 contains 14 residues. V was trimmed by 4 bases and J by 4 bases, leaving 14 bases between them. Sequenced material: blood. This TCR derives from a girl aged 2 to 9 with multiple sclerosis. The chain uses TRBV5-1 and TRBJ1-2, with D possibly matching TRBD1 (6 bases). The CDR3 loop is CASSRGGVVYGYTF. The CDR3 DNA reads as TGCGCCAGCAGCCGAGGGGGGGTTGTCTATGGCTACACCTTC.